This T cell receptor beta chain stems from a study of graft-versus-host responses after intestinal transplantation. Points from the study as a whole: In recipient marrow, GvH clones were found, and some appeared first in ileum or blood.

The CDR3 extends over 13 amino acids. Per the germline V gene, CDR1 is MNHEY and CDR2 is SMNVEV (reference sequence). Deletions cut 6 bases from V and 6 bases from J, with 12 bases between. Here immunoSEQ multiplex PCR was the method, and the copy in TCRdb shows in-frame clones only, minus some. In the table there are 75,000 to 90,000 clones, around 90% of which are singletons. The table lists this clone with a count of one. What it recognizes is unknown. This clonotype was obtained from a human donor who received an intestinal transplant. The rearrangement links TRBV27 to TRBJ2-1, with TRBD1 as a possible D gene (6 bases). The sequenced sample was unstimulated CD4+ T cells sorted from spleen or lymph node cells, obtained before intestinal transplant. The DNA for the CDR3 is TGTGCCAGCAGGGATACAGGGAGCAATGAGCAGTTCTTC. It encodes CASRDTGSNEQFF.